This T cell receptor beta chain was recovered during a study of control samples from healthy donors and cancer patients (dated by TCRdb to 2020 to 2022). This clone was detected a few times. Its recognized antigen is unknown. No much larger clone is present one base from it, and per-base qualities are unavailable. Relative to germline, V is 5 bases shorter and J is 7 bases shorter, with 8 bases between their ends. Including the terminal cysteine and phenylalanine, the CDR3 comprises 12 residues. Of all the DNA, just the CDR3 is kept, 36 bases in frame from base 1. The library was generated by the immunoSEQ multiplex PCR assay. Held by TCRdb, this immuneACCESS table contains in-frame sequences only and omits some clones. Under half of the omission traces to an unresolved V gene where checked; the cause of the rest is unknown. The table for this sample lists 90,000 to 100,000 clones; approximately 80% of them were counted only once. 10% to 13% of the sample comes from the top ten.

Sequencing was carried out using blood. This receptor was obtained from a woman aged 25 to 39 in good health. Recombination linked TRBV12-3 or TRBV12-4 to TRBJ2-2, with a weak D call of TRBD1 (6 bases match). The sequence in DNA is TGTGCCAGCAGTCACAGGGACGGGGAGCTGTTTTTT. It codes for CASSHRDGELFF.